Detailed here is one T cell receptor beta chain. Antigen: not known. The data derive from a study of T cell responses to AZD1222 COVID-19 vaccine. Overall study findings and caveats: Repertoires were obtained solely post-peak T cell response. Breadth and depth of Spike-specific TCRs rose after two AZD1222 doses. White British donors predominated, females outnumbered males, and clonal diversity was possibly underestimated.

Looked up from germline, CDR1 is SGHTA and CDR2 is FQGNSA. V shed 4 bases, J shed 2 bases, and the junction held 6 bases outside the gene matches. This CDR3 contains 15 residues. Sequencing was performed with immunoSEQ multiplex PCR; in TCRdb, only in-frame clones are kept and a portion is missing. The data contain about 160,000 clones, around 90% of them singletons. This material consisted of peripheral blood, taken 28 days after the second AZD1222 dose. The receptor was isolated from an adult who received the AZD1222 COVID-19 vaccine. The genes are TRBV7-2 and TRBJ1-2, with 8 bases matching TRBD1. CDR3 in DNA: TGTGCCAGCAGCTATACAGGGGGGTCCAACTATGGCTACACCTTC. It is translated as CASSYTGGSNYGYTF.